This TCR beta chain derives from a study of blood T cell repertoires in COVID-19. Methods used by the authors: From reference gene primer amplification, estimates of nucleated cell counts were derived. Sequenced by immunoSEQ multiplex PCR; TCRdb stores in-frame clones only, minus some. The V and J calls and clone size were taken over from that table, and D and trimming were inferred from the DNA. The table lists 99,000 or so clones, 75% to 95% of them singletons, with roughly 5.5% in the top ten. The CDR3 extends over 19 amino acids. From germline, CDR1 is LGHNA and CDR2 YSLEER. Trimming removed 0 bases from V and 2 bases from J; junction bases left unmatched: 11.

Sequencing used peripheral blood. The sequence was obtained from a human donor in a cohort sampled during active COVID-19. The chain recombines TRBV4-3 with TRBJ1-3; 9 bases line up with TRBD1. In DNA, the CDR3 is TGCGCCAGCAGCCAAGATCATCTGGACAGGGGCAGGCCTGGAAACACCATATATTTT. Its translation is CASSQDHLDRGRPGNTIYF.